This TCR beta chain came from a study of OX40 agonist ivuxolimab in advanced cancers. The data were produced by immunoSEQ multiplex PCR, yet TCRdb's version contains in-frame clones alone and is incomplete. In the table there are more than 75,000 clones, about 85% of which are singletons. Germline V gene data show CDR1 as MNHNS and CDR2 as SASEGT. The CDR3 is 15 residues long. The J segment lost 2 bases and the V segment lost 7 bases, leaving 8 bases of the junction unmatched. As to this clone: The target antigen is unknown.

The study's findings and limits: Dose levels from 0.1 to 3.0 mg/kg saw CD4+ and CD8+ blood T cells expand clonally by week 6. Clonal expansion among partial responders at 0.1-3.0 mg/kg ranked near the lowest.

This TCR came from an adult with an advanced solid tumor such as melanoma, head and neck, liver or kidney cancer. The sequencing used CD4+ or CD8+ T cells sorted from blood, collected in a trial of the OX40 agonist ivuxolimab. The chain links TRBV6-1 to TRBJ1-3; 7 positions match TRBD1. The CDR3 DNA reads TGTGCCAGCAAAAACCAGGGGGAACCTGGAAACACCATATATTTT. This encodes CASKNQGEPGNTIYF.